The present TCR beta chain was sequenced within a study of CXCR3-negative and CXCR3-positive naive CD8 T cells. Study results and limitations: Compared with CXCR3-negative naive cells, CXCR3-positive naive cells showed more hydrophobic TRB CDR3s.

As to this clonotype: Its antigen remains unidentified.

The TRB libraries of cDNA were built by UMI-labeled 5' RACE. No DNA is given; TCRdb re-called the 5' RACE reads and lists each CDR3 protein once. This repertoire includes 120,000 or so distinct CDR3 sequences. Looked up from germline, CDR1 is GTSNPN and CDR2 is SVGIG (reference sequence). The CDR3 is 18 residues long. The sequenced sample consisted of naive CXCR3+ CD8+ T cells from blood. Subset given: CD45RO-CCR7+CD27+CD95- naive CD8+ T cells expressing CXCR3 (TNR3+). V gene TRBV30 combines with J gene TRBJ2-2; checking the TCRdb D call of TRBD2 is not possible without DNA. The receptor comes from a human donor in good health. Some clones in this sample may be carry-over from other donors' samples. The CDR3 here is CAWSPSGSHLFPTGELFF.